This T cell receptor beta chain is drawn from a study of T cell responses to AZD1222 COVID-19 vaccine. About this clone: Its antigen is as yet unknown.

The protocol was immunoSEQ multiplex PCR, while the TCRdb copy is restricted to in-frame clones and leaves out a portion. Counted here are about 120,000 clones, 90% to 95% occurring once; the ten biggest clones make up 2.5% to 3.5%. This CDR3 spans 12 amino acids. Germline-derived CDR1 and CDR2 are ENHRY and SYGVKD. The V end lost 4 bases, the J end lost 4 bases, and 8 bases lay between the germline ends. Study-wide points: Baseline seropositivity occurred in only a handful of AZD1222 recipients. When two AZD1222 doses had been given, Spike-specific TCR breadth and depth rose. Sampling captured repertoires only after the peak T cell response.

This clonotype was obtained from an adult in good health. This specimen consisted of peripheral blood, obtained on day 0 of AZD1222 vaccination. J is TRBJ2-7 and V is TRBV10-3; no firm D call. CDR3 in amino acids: CAISGTRYEQYF. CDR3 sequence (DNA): TGTGCCATCAGTGGAACGAGGTACGAGCAGTACTTC.